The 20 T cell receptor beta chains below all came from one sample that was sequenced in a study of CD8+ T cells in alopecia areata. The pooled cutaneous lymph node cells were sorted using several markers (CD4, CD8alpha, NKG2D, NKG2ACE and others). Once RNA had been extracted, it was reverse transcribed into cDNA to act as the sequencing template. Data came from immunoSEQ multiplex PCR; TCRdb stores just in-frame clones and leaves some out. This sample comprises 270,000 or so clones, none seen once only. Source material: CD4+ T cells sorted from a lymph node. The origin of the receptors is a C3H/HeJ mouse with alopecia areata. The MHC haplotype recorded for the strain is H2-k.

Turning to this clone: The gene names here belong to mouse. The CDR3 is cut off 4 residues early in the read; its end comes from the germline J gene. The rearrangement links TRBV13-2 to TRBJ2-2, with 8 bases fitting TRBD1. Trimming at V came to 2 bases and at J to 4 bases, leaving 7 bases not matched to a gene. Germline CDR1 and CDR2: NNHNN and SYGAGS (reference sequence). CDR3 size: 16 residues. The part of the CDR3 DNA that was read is TGTGCCAGCGGTGACTCAGGACAGGGCCCCACCGGG. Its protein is CASGDSGQGPTG. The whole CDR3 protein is CASGDSGQGPTGQLYF.

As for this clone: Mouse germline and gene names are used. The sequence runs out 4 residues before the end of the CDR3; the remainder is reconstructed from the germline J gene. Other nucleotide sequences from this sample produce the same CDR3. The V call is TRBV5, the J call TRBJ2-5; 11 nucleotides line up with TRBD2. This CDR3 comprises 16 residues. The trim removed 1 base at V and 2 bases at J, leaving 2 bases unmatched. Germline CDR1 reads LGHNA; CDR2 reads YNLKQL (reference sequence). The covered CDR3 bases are TGTGCCAGCAGCCAAGGGACTGGGGGGTTCCAAGAC. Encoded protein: CASSQGTGGFQD. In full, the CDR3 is CASSQGTGGFQDTQYF.

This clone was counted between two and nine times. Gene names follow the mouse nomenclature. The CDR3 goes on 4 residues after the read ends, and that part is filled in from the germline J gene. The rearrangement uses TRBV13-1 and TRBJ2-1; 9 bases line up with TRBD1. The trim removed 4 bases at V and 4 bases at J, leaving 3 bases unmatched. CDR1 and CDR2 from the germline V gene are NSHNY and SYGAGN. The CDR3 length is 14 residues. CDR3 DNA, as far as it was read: TGTGCCAGCAGTCAAGGACAGGGGTATGCT. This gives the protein CASSQGQGYA. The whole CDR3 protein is CASSQGQGYAEQFF.

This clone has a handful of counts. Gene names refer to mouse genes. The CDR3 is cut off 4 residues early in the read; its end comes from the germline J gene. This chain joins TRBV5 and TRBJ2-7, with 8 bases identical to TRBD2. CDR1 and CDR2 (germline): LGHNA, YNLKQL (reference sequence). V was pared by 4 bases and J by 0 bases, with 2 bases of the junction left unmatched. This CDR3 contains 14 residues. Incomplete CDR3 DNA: TGTGCCAGCAGCCCGGACTGGGACTCCTAT. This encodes CASSPDWDSY. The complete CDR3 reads CASSPDWDSYEQYF.

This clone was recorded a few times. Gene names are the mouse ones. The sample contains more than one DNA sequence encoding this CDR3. The DNA read from the CDR3 is TGTGCTAGCAGTAGAGCGGGGGGTTCCTAT. This encodes CASSRAGGSY. The full CDR3 sequence reads CASSRAGGSYEQYF. The chain combines TRBV17 with TRBJ2-7; possibly TRBD2 for D (6 bases). The DNA ends 4 residues before the CDR3 does, and the rest of the CDR3 is filled in from the germline J gene. V shed 1 base and J shed 1 base, with 8 bases lying between them. The CDR3 totals 14 residues. CDR1 is MNHDT and CDR2 is YYDKIL in the germline V gene.

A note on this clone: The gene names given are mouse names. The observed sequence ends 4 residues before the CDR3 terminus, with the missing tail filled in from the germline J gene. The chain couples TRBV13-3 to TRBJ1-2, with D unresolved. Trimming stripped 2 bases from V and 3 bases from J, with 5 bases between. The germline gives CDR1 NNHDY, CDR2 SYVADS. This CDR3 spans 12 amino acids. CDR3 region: CASSEKDSDYTF. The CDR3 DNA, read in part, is TGTGCCAGCAGTGAAAAGGACTCC.

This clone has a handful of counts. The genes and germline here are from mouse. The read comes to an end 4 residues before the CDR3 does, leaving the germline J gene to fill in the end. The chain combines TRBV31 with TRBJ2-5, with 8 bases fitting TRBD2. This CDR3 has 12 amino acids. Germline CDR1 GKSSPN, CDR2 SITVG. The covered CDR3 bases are TGTGCCTGGAGCGACTGGGGAGAC. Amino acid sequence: CAWSDWGD. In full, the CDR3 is CAWSDWGDTQYF.

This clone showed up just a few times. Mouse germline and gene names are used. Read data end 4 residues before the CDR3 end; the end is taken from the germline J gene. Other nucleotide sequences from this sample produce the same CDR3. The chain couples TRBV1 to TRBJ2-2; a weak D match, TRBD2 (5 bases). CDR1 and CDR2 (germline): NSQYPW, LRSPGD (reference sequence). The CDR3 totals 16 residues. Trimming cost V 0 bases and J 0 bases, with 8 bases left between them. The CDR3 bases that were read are TGCACCTGCAGTGCAGATTGGGGTCCAAACACCGGG. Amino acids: CTCSADWGPNTG. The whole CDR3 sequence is CTCSADWGPNTGQLYF.

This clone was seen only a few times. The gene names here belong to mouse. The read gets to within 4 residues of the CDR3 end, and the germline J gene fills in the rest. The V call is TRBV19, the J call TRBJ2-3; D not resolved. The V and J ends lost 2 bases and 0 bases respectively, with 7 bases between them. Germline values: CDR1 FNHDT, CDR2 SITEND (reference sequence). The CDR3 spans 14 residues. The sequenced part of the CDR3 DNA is TGTGCCAGCAGTATTCCAAAAAGTGCAGAA. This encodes CASSIPKSAE. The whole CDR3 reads CASSIPKSAETLYF.

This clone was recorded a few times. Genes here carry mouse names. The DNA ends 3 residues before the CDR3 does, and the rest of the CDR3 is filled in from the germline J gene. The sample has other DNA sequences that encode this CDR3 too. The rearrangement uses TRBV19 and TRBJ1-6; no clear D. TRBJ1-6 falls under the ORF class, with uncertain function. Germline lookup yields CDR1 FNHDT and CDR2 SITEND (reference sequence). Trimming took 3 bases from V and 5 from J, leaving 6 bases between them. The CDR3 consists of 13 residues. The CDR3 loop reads CASSKQNNSPLYF. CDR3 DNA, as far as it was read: TGTGCCAGCAGTAAACAGAATAATTCGCCC.

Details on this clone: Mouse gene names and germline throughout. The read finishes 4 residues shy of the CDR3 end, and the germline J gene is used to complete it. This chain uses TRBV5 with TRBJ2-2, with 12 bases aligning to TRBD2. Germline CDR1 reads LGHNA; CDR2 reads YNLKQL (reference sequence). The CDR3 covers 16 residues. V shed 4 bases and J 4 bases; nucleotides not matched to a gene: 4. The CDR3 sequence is CASSPGLGGITGQLYF. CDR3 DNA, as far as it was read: TGTGCCAGCAGCCCCGGACTGGGGGGGATCACCGGG.

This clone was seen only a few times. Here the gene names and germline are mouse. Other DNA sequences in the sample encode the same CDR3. The CDR3 DNA, read in part, is TGTGCCAGCAGTCCTGGGGGGGCGGGTGCAGAA. The encoded protein is CASSPGGAGAE. The CDR3, in full, reads CASSPGGAGAETLYF. This chain joins TRBV19 and TRBJ2-3; 10 bases are a match to TRBD2. The CDR3 extends 4 residues past the end of the read, so its final part is completed from the germline J gene. J gave up 1 base and V 4 bases, and 3 bases lay outside the gene matches. This CDR3 spans 15 amino acids. Germline CDR1 FNHDT, CDR2 SITEND (reference sequence).

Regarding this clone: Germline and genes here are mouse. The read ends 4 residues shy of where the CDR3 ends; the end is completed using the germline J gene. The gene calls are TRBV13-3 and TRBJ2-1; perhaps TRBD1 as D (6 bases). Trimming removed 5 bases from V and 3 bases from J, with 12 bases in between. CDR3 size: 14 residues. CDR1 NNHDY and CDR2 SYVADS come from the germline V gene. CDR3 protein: CASSPGTSYAEQFF. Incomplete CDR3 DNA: TGTGCCAGCAGCCCCGGGACATCCTATGCT.

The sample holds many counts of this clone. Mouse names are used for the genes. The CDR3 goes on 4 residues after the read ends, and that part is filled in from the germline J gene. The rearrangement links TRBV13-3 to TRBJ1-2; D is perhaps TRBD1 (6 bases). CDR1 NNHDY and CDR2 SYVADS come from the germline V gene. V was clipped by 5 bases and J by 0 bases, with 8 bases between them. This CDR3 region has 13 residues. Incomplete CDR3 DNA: TGTGCCAGCAGGGACAGCTCAAACTCC. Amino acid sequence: CASRDSSNS. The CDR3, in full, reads CASRDSSNSDYTF.

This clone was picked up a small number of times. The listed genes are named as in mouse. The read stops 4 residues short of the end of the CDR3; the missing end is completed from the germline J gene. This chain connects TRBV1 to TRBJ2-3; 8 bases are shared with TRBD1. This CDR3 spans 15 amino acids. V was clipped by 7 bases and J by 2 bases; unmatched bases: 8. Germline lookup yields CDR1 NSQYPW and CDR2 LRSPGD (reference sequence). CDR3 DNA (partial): TGCACCTGCACCGCACCAGGGGGCGATGCAGAA. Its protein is CTCTAPGGDAE. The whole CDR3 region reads CTCTAPGGDAETLYF.

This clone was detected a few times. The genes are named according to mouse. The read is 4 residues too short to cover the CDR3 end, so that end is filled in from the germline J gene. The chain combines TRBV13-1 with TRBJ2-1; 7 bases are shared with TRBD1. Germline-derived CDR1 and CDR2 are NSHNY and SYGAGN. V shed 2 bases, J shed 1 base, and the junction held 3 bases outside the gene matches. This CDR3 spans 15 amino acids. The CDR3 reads CASSETRGNYAEQFF. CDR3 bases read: TGTGCCAGCAGTGAGACCAGGGGGAACTATGCT.

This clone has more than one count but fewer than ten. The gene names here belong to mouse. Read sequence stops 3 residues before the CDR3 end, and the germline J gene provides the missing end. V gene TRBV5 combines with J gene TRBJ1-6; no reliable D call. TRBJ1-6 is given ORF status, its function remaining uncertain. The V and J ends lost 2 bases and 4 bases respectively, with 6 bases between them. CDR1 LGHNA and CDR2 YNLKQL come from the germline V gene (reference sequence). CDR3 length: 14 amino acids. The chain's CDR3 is CASSQTAYNSPLYF. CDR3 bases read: TGTGCCAGCAGCCAAACAGCATATAATTCGCCC.

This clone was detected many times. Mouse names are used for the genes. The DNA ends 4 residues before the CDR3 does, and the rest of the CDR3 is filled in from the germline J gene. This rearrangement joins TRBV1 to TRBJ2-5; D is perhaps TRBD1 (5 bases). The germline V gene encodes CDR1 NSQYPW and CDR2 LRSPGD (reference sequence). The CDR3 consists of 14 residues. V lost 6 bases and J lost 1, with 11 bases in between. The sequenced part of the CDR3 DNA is TGCACCTGCAGCCCCCCGACAGACCAAGAC. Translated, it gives CTCSPPTDQD. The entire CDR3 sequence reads CTCSPPTDQDTQYF.

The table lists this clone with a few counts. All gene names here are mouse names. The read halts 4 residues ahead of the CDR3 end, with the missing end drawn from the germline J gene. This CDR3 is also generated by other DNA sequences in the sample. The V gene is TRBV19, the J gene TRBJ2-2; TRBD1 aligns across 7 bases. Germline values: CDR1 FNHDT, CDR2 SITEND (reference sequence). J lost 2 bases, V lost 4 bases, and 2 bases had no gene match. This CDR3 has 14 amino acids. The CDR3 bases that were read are TGTGCCAGCAGTTTGGGACAGAACACCGGG. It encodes CASSLGQNTG. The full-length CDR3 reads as CASSLGQNTGQLYF.

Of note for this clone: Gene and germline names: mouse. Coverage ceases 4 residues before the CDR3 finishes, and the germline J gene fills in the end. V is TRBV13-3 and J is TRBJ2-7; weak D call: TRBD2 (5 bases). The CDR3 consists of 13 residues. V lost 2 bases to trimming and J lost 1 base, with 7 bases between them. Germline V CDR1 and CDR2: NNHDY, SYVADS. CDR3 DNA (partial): TGTGCCAGCAGTGAGGCTGGGTCCTAT. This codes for CASSEAGSY. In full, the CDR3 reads CASSEAGSYEQYF.